A single sample gave rise to the 10 T cell receptor beta chains below, sequenced in a study of blood T cell repertoires in COVID-19. Profiled with immunoSEQ multiplex PCR; TCRdb holds only in-frame clones, not every one. The sample consists of roughly 260,000 clones, about 88% of them appearing once. Sequenced input: peripheral blood. The receptors shown here come from a woman aged 25 to 39 with COVID-19, enrolled during active disease.

The chain employs TRBV7-8 and TRBJ2-3; D is unresolved. V shed 2 bases and J shed 0 bases, with 18 bases lying between them. The CDR3 length is 18 residues. Germline CDR1 is SGHVS and CDR2 is FQNEAQ. The chain's CDR3 is CASSLPSPLATSTDTQYF. The CDR3 coding sequence is TGTGCCAGCAGCTTACCGTCTCCTTTAGCCACCAGCACAGATACGCAGTATTTT.

The J gene is TRBJ1-6, the V gene TRBV4-3, with 9 bases that match TRBD1. CDR3 length equals 14 residues. The V gene's germline CDR1 is LGHNA and CDR2 YSLEER. Trimming at V came to 5 bases and at J to 7 bases, leaving 3 bases not matched to a gene. The CDR3 bases are TGCGCCAGCAGCGACGGACAGGGGAATTCACCCCTCCACTTT. It codes for CASSDGQGNSPLHF.

This clone has a handful of counts. The chain uses TRBV15 and TRBJ2-3; 16 positions match TRBD2. The CDR3 spans 18 residues. V shed 5 bases and J 2 bases; nucleotides not matched to a gene: 7. Germline V lookup: CDR1 LNHNV, CDR2 YYDKDF (reference sequence). The DNA for the CDR3 is TGTGCCACCAGCTTGGGACTAGCGGGAGGGTCGCACACAGATACGCAGTATTTT. Its translation: CATSLGLAGGSHTDTQYF.

The rearrangement uses TRBV6-5 and TRBJ2-7; 8 bases fit TRBD1. V was clipped by 6 bases and J by 2 bases; unmatched bases: 6. The CDR3 runs to 14 residues. Germline V gene lookup returns CDR1 MNHEY and CDR2 SVGAGI. The CDR3 loop is CASRRDRPAYEQYF. In nucleotides, the CDR3 is TGTGCCAGCAGAAGGGACAGGCCAGCCTACGAGCAGTACTTC.

The V and J genes are TRBV2 and TRBJ1-5; tentative D call: TRBD1 (6 bases). The CDR3 covers 13 residues. The ends were cut back, 6 bases at V and 10 bases at J, with 16 bases in the middle. Germline CDR1 and CDR2: SNHLY and FYNNEI. The CDR3 nucleotides read TGTGCCAGCAGCACAGGGTCCGAGGGCCCCCAGCATTTT. Protein sequence: CASSTGSEGPQHF.

The chain employs TRBV27 and TRBJ2-7, with 7 bases fitting TRBD1. CDR1 is MNHEY, CDR2 SMNVEV, per germline (reference sequence). The CDR3 covers 18 residues. V was pared by 3 bases and J by 0 bases, with 14 bases of the junction left unmatched. The CDR3 region is CASSFLARVGQNSYEQYF. As DNA, the CDR3 is TGTGCCAGCAGTTTTCTTGCTCGGGTGGGACAGAACTCCTACGAGCAGTACTTC.

The chain couples TRBV14 to TRBJ2-1; unclear D gene. CDR3 size: 11 residues. Germline assignment: CDR1 SGHDN and CDR2 FVKESK. Trimming took off 3 bases at V and 9 bases at J, with 6 bases between the two ends. The chain's CDR3 is CASSQAAEQFF. For the CDR3, the DNA is TGTGCCAGCAGCCAGGCGGCTGAGCAGTTCTTC.

This chain's CDR3 is CASSLGTLSLLNTEAFF. The CDR3 region has the DNA TGCGCCAGCAGCTTGGGGACACTCTCCCTCCTGAACACTGAAGCTTTCTTT. This chain connects TRBV5-1 to TRBJ1-1; D might be TRBD1 (5 bases). The V end was cut by 0 bases, the J end by 0 bases, with 15 bases between. The germline V gene encodes CDR1 SGHRS and CDR2 YFSETQ. The CDR3 extends over 17 amino acids.

CDR3 nucleotides: TGTGCCAGCAGCTTGAAGCCGGGACAGGGGAGGAACGAGCAGTACTTC. Its translation is CASSLKPGQGRNEQYF. This chain links TRBV7-9 with TRBJ2-7; 10 bases fit TRBD1. J lost 5 bases, V lost 3 bases, and 10 bases had no gene match. Germline CDR1 SEHNR, CDR2 FQNEAQ (reference sequence). The CDR3 loop spans 16 amino acids.

This chain uses TRBV27 with TRBJ2-1, with D tentatively TRBD2 (5 bases). The germline V gene has CDR1 MNHEY and CDR2 SMNVEV (reference sequence). The CDR3 runs 14 residues. V lost 7 bases to trimming and J lost 2 bases, with 12 bases between them. The CDR3 region has the DNA TGTGCCAGCACCGCGGACTGGACCTACAATGAGCAGTTCTTC. It encodes CASTADWTYNEQFF.